These 32 T cell receptor beta chains were all obtained from the same sample, sequenced in a study of blood T cell repertoires in COVID-19 (dated by TCRdb to about 2020). The method behind the library was the immunoSEQ multiplex PCR assay. TCRdb re-hosts the immuneACCESS table, in-frame sequences only. Its copies lack some clones; in the studies checked, an unresolved V gene accounts for under half of them, and the cause for the rest is not known. The sample includes approximately 210,000 clones, with about 85% observed a single time. The ten largest make up 0.9% to 0.95% of the sample. The specimen was peripheral blood. The receptors shown here come from a man in his 60s with COVID-19, enrolled during active disease.

The rearrangement joins TRBV7-9 to TRBJ1-2, with D perhaps matching TRBD1 (5 bases). The germline V gene encodes CDR1 SEHNR and CDR2 FQNEAQ (reference sequence). V lost 3 bases and J 5 bases, leaving 13 bases between the germline ends. This CDR3 is 14 amino acids long. This chain's CDR3 is CASSLEGRGYGYTF. The CDR3 nucleotides read TGTGCCAGCAGCTTGGAGGGGCGCGGGTATGGCTACACCTTC. The full variable domain, its missing parts supplied by reference TRBV7-9 and TRBJ1-2, is DTGVSQNPRHKITKRGQNVTFRCDPISEHNRLYWYRQTLGQGPEFLTYFQNEAQLEKSRLLSDRFSAERPKGSFSTLEIQRTEQGDSAMYLCASSLEGRGYGYTFGSGTRLTVV.

The rearrangement joins TRBV7-9 to TRBJ1-2; D gene uncertain. From germline, CDR1 is SEHNR and CDR2 FQNEAQ (reference sequence). This CDR3 is built from 11 residues. Trimming shortened V by 9 bases and J by 4 bases, and 9 bases separated the two germline ends. Here the CDR3 DNA reads TGTGCCAGTTTGGAGTCCTATGGCTACACCTTC. The encoded protein is CASLESYGYTF.

CDR3 residues: CASSSQGVGAQETQYF. The CDR3 nucleotides are TGCGCCAGCAGCTCCCAGGGGGTTGGGGCCCAAGAGACCCAGTACTTC. This rearrangement joins TRBV5-1 to TRBJ2-5; TRBD1 matches 7 bases. The CDR3 is 16 residues long. Germline V gene lookup returns CDR1 SGHRS and CDR2 YFSETQ. V trimming: 3 bases; J trimming: 1 base; junction bases outside the gene matches: 9.

A few counts support this clone. This chain links TRBV27 with TRBJ1-1; TRBD1 matches 9 bases. Germline CDR1 is MNHEY and CDR2 is SMNVEV (reference sequence). V was pared by 6 bases and J by 1 base, with 9 bases of the junction left unmatched. The CDR3 extends over 16 amino acids. The CDR3 region is CASRNTGGRGNTEAFF. CDR3 coding DNA: TGTGCCAGCAGGAACACAGGGGGCAGGGGGAACACTGAAGCTTTCTTT.

This clone was observed once. The chain employs TRBV7-2 and TRBJ2-7; 9 bases fit TRBD1. The CDR3 contains 15 residues. The V gene's germline CDR1 is SGHTA and CDR2 FQGNSA. V shed 5 bases and J 0 bases; nucleotides not matched to a gene: 5. In nucleotides, the CDR3 is TGTGCCAGCAGCGAGAGGGGACAGGGCTCCTACGAGCAGTACTTC. Protein product: CASSERGQGSYEQYF.

This clone has a single count. This chain connects TRBV5-1 to TRBJ1-1; unclear D gene. CDR3 length: 15 amino acids. V was clipped by 0 bases and J by 1 base, with 10 bases between them. Per germline, CDR1 SGHRS and CDR2 YFSETQ. CDR3 nucleotide sequence: TGCGCCAGCAGCTTGGAGAGTGACTCGAACACTGAAGCTTTCTTT. Translation: CASSLESDSNTEAFF.

A word on this clone: This same CDR3 is encoded by further DNA sequences in the sample. This rearrangement joins TRBV18 to TRBJ1-1, with D possibly TRBD1 on 5 matching bases. The CDR3 length is 13 residues. Trimming removed 4 bases from V and 3 bases from J, with 9 bases in between. CDR1 KGHSH and CDR2 LQKENI come from the germline V gene. CDR3: CASSLDRDTEAFF. Written as DNA, the CDR3 is TGTGCCAGCTCACTCGACAGAGACACTGAAGCTTTCTTT.

Regarding this clone: Other DNA sequences in this sample translate to the same CDR3. The gene calls are TRBV28 and TRBJ1-2, with TRBD1 identical over 7 bases. The CDR3 is made up of 13 amino acids. V shed 5 bases, J shed 5 bases, and the junction held 5 bases outside the gene matches. Germline V gene data show CDR1 as MDHEN and CDR2 as SYDVKM. The CDR3 sequence: CASSPNRGYGYTF. CDR3 DNA: TGTGCCAGCAGTCCCAACAGGGGTTATGGCTACACCTTC.

The rearrangement links TRBV5-4 to TRBJ1-1; 12 bases fit TRBD1. J lost 7 bases, V lost 6 bases, and 10 bases had no gene match. Germline V gene sequence: CDR1 SGHNT, CDR2 YYREEE (reference sequence). This CDR3 region has 15 residues. CDR3 sequence: CASTPGGTGGVEAFF. The CDR3 DNA reads TGTGCCAGCACCCCTGGGGGGACAGGGGGCGTTGAAGCTTTCTTT.

The rearrangement links TRBV4-1 to TRBJ1-2, with unresolved D. V shed 1 base and J shed 10 bases, with 22 bases lying between them. There are 16 residues in the CDR3. CDR1 and CDR2 (germline): MGHRA, YSYEKL. The CDR3 DNA follows: TGCGCCAGCAGCCAAGGCGCTGGTTGGGAGCCACCCGCCTACACCTTC. Its translation is CASSQGAGWEPPAYTF.

This chain joins TRBV5-4 and TRBJ2-5; possibly TRBD2 for D (6 bases). The ends were cut back, 0 bases at V and 1 base at J, with 7 bases in the middle. This CDR3 has 14 residues. CDR1 and CDR2 from the germline V gene are SGHNT and YYREEE (reference sequence). The CDR3 is CASSLEGLQETQYF. CDR3 bases: TGTGCCAGCAGCTTGGAGGGACTCCAAGAGACCCAGTACTTC.

This clone was detected once. This chain uses TRBV7-9 with TRBJ1-2; maybe TRBD1 (6 bases). From germline, CDR1 is SEHNR and CDR2 FQNEAQ (reference sequence). This CDR3 region has 13 residues. The V and J ends lost 1 base and 8 bases respectively, with 11 bases between them. CDR3 bases: TGTGCCAGCAGCTTAGGACAGGAAAGCGGCTACACCTTC. The encoded protein is CASSLGQESGYTF.

The V and J genes are TRBV11-2 and TRBJ2-4; tentative D call: TRBD1 (6 bases). V lost 3 bases, J lost 7 bases, and 10 bases lay in between. This CDR3 region has 13 residues. Germline CDR1 reads SGHAT; CDR2 reads FQNNGV. The CDR3: CASSFSQGNIQYF. The CDR3 DNA reads TGTGCCAGCAGCTTTAGCCAGGGGAACATTCAGTACTTC.

The chain carries TRBV10-1 and TRBJ2-6, with D unclear. This CDR3 is built from 13 residues. CDR1 is WNHNN and CDR2 is SYGVQD in the germline V gene (reference sequence). Trimming removed 3 bases from V and 4 bases from J, with 4 bases in between. In nucleotides, the CDR3 is TGCGCCAGCAGTGAAGCGGGGGCCAACGTCCTGACTTTC. It is translated as CASSEAGANVLTF.

The chain uses TRBV27 and TRBJ1-1; D possibly corresponds to TRBD1 (5 bases). This CDR3 spans 11 amino acids. The ends were cut back, 9 bases at V and 6 bases at J, with 11 bases in the middle. Per germline, CDR1 MNHEY and CDR2 SMNVEV (reference sequence). The CDR3 coding sequence is TGTGCCAGTCGGGGGGAGGCTGAAGCTTTCTTT. Its protein is CASRGEAEAFF.

J is TRBJ2-2 and V is TRBV29-1, with 7 bases fitting TRBD1. Germline-derived CDR1 and CDR2 are SQVTM and ANQGSEA. There are 15 residues in the CDR3. The junction had 7 bases not matched to a gene; V was cut back by 6 bases and J by 0 bases. The CDR3 DNA is TGCAGCGTAAGCGTCGGACAGGCGAACACCGGGGAGCTGTTTTTT. This codes for CSVSVGQANTGELFF.

The chain employs TRBV18 and TRBJ1-1; D is unclear. V dropped 2 bases and J dropped 4 bases, with 8 bases sitting between them. In germline, CDR1 is KGHSH, CDR2 LQKENI. The CDR3 has 13 amino acids. The CDR3 here is CASSPNAGTEAFF. CDR3 coding DNA: TGTGCCAGCTCACCAAACGCGGGCACTGAAGCTTTCTTT. The full variable domain, completed using reference TRBV18 and TRBJ1-1, is NAGVMQNPRHLVRRRGQEARLRCSPMKGHSHVYWYRQLPEEGLKFMVYLQKENIIDESGMPKERFSAEFPKEGPSILRIQQVVRGDSAAYFCASSPNAGTEAFFGQGTRLTVV.

The rearrangement uses TRBV28 and TRBJ1-1; 8 bases map to TRBD1. The V and J ends lost 3 bases and 5 bases, in that order; junction bases with no gene match: 5. Looked up from germline, CDR1 is MDHEN and CDR2 is SYDVKM. This CDR3 has 14 amino acids. The CDR3 loop is CASSFGGQETEAFF. CDR3 DNA sequence: TGTGCCAGCAGTTTTGGGGGACAGGAGACTGAAGCTTTCTTT.

This rearrangement joins TRBV29-1 to TRBJ1-1; D gene ambiguous. Looked up from germline, CDR1 is SQVTM and CDR2 is ANQGSEA. Deletions cut 6 bases from V and 1 base from J, with 15 bases between. The CDR3 spans 14 residues. The DNA of the CDR3 is TGCAGCGTAGGACCGCGGGGTGGGAACACTGAAGCTTTCTTT. Its translation: CSVGPRGGNTEAFF.

The V call is TRBV5-1, the J call TRBJ2-3; 9 bases match TRBD1. Trimming cost V 0 bases and J 2 bases; bases outside gene matches: 1. Germline V gene sequence: CDR1 SGHRS, CDR2 YFSETQ. This CDR3 comprises 15 residues. CDR3 protein: CASSLGDRDTDTQYF. The CDR3 DNA reads as TGCGCCAGCAGCTTGGGGGACAGGGACACAGATACGCAGTATTTT.

The chain couples TRBV7-7 to TRBJ2-5; 8 bases map to TRBD1. The CDR3 runs 16 residues. V was clipped by 1 base and J by 4 bases; unmatched bases: 8. The germline gives CDR1 SSHAT, CDR2 FNYEAQ (reference sequence). The CDR3 loop reads CASSLVISGGGETQYF. CDR3 DNA: TGTGCCAGCAGCTTAGTGATATCAGGGGGCGGAGAGACCCAGTACTTC.

V usage is TRBV30 and J usage is TRBJ2-7; unclear D gene. Per germline, CDR1 GTSNPN and CDR2 SVGIG (reference sequence). The CDR3 is made up of 13 amino acids. V dropped 0 bases and J dropped 2 bases, with 8 bases sitting between them. CDR3 coding DNA: TGTGCCTGGAGTGTCCAGGCCGCCTACGAGCAGTACTTC. Amino acid sequence: CAWSVQAAYEQYF.

This clone was detected only once. The gene calls are TRBV27 and TRBJ2-7; 9 bases fit TRBD1. The V gene's germline CDR1 is MNHEY and CDR2 SMNVEV (reference sequence). V trimming: 1 base; J trimming: 1 base; junction bases outside the gene matches: 5. The CDR3 is made up of 16 amino acids. This chain's CDR3 is CASSLFSDRGSYEQYF. CDR3 nucleotide sequence: TGTGCCAGCAGTTTATTTTCGGACAGGGGATCCTACGAGCAGTACTTC.

The chain uses TRBV2 and TRBJ2-3; TRBD1 is a possible D gene (7 bases). This CDR3 region has 15 residues. V was pared by 3 bases and J by 1 base, with 11 bases between. Looked up from germline, CDR1 is SNHLY and CDR2 is FYNNEI. Written as DNA, the CDR3 is TGTGCCAGCAGTGACGGCAGGGGGGGCACAGATACGCAGTATTTT. Its protein product is CASSDGRGGTDTQYF.

This clone was recorded once. V and J are TRBV11-3 and TRBJ2-1; 11 bases are a match to TRBD2. V trimming: 4 bases; J trimming: 4 bases; junction bases outside the gene matches: 3. Germline V gives CDR1 SGHNT, CDR2 YENEEA. CDR3 length: 15 amino acids. In DNA, the CDR3 is TGTGCCAGCAGCTCCCGGACTAGCGGGTACAATGAGCAGTTCTTC. This translates into CASSSRTSGYNEQFF.

The chain couples TRBV5-6 to TRBJ2-7, with a possible D match to TRBD2 (5 bases). V lost 3 bases and J 0 bases, leaving 7 bases between the germline ends. The CDR3 extends over 13 amino acids. Germline V gene sequence: CDR1 SGHDT, CDR2 YYEEEE. DNA of the CDR3: TGTGCCAGCAGCTCGCGGGCCTCCTACGAGCAGTACTTC. Translated, it gives CASSSRASYEQYF.

The V call is TRBV3-1 (or the pseudogene TRBV3-2), the J call TRBJ2-2, with D perhaps TRBD1 (6 bases). Between the trimmed V and J ends, which lost 3 bases and 2 bases, there was a span of 16 bases. CDR3 length: 17 amino acids. Germline CDR1 reads LGHDT; CDR2 reads YNNKEL (reference sequence). For the CDR3, the DNA is TGTGCCAGCAGCCATACCGGAACAGGGCGAAACACCGGGGAGCTGTTTTTT. This codes for CASSHTGTGRNTGELFF.

This clone was seen more than once but under ten times. The chain employs TRBV7-2 and TRBJ1-2; TRBD1 aligns across 7 bases. V was pared by 5 bases and J by 2 bases, with 5 bases of the junction left unmatched. The germline CDR1 and CDR2 sequences are SGHTA and FQGNSA. The CDR3 covers 14 residues. The CDR3 here is CASSPGGFNYGYTF. CDR3 coding DNA: TGTGCCAGCAGCCCAGGGGGTTTCAACTATGGCTACACCTTC.

J is TRBJ2-1 and V is TRBV3-1 (or the pseudogene TRBV3-2), with TRBD2 matching over 7 bases. From germline, CDR1 is LGHDT and CDR2 YNNKEL (reference sequence). The CDR3 is 14 amino acids. V dropped 4 bases and J dropped 9; count of bases not matched to a gene: 9. This chain's CDR3 is CASSPSRVAGEQFF. The CDR3 DNA follows: TGTGCCAGCAGCCCCTCTAGGGTAGCGGGTGAGCAGTTCTTC.

This clone turned up a few times. V is TRBV27 and J is TRBJ2-7; D might be TRBD2 (5 bases). This CDR3 is built from 15 residues. The V gene's germline CDR1 is MNHEY and CDR2 SMNVEV (reference sequence). V was trimmed by 6 bases and J by 1 base, leaving 16 bases between them. CDR3 coding DNA: TGTGCCAGCAGGACTTCGGAGGCTGGGTCCTACGAGCAGTACTTC. Its protein is CASRTSEAGSYEQYF.

The chain couples TRBV18 to TRBJ1-1, with a tentative D call TRBD1 (6 bases). CDR1 and CDR2 from the germline V gene are KGHSH and LQKENI. This CDR3 comprises 16 residues. Trimming removed 3 bases from V and 1 base from J, with 15 bases in between. The CDR3 nucleotides are TGTGCCAGCTCACCCCTCCGCGGGGGCGCGAACACTGAAGCTTTCTTT. Translated: CASSPLRGGANTEAFF.

V gene TRBV10-3 combines with J gene TRBJ2-7, with a weak D call TRBD2 (6 bases). Trimming left V 6 bases short and J 1 base short, with 25 bases between. The CDR3 runs 18 residues. Per the germline V gene, CDR1 is ENHRY and CDR2 is SYGVKD. The CDR3: CAIRTSGLMGRTSYEQYF. The CDR3 DNA is TGTGCCATCAGAACATCGGGACTCATGGGACGAACGTCCTACGAGCAGTACTTC.